Following are 10 T cell receptor beta chains from one sample sequenced in a study of T cells in Graves' hyperthyroidism and ophthalmopathy. TCR beta CDR3 sequences were amplified from RNA transcripts. In the first-round RT-PCR of the TCR CDR3, the HTBI primer set was used. MiXCR was run by TCRdb on the multiplex PCR reads, yielding one entry per CDR3 protein. The table shows around 450,000 distinct CDR3 sequences, with approximately 15% occurring only once. What was sequenced was blood. These receptors came from a woman aged 18-29 years with Graves' hyperthyroidism.

In the case of this clonotype: Possible read error: a much larger clone is one base away. The genes are TRBV2 and TRBJ2-1, with 9 bases lining up with TRBD2. The CDR3 loop spans 13 amino acids. CDR1 and CDR2 from the germline V gene are SNHLY and FYNNEI. The CDR3 protein is CVSSELTSGEQFF. The CDR3 bases are TGTGTCAGCAGTGAACTGACTAGCGGTGAGCAGTTCTTC.

In its sample, this clonotype was seen many times. The V call is TRBV12-3 or TRBV12-4, the J call TRBJ2-3; D not resolved. V was clipped by 9 bases and J by 0 bases, with 7 bases between them. The CDR3 loop spans 12 amino acids. This chain's CDR3 is CASGLSTDTQYF. The CDR3 DNA is TGTGCCAGTGGGCTCAGCACAGATACGCAGTATTTT.

This clonotype was seen many times. The genes are TRBV28 and TRBJ2-7, with a weak D call TRBD1 (5 bases). The germline CDR1 and CDR2 sequences are MDHEN and SYDVKM. The ends were cut back, 6 bases at V and 0 bases at J, with 15 bases in the middle. The CDR3 contains 15 residues. The CDR3 loop reads CASSFSSDSSYEQYF. DNA for the CDR3: TGTGCCAGCAGCTTTTCTTCTGACAGCTCCTACGAGCAGTACTTC.

This chain connects TRBV24-1 to TRBJ1-2; weak D call: TRBD1 (6 bases). Trimming removed 3 bases at V and 3 bases at J, with 10 bases between. The CDR3 totals 14 residues. CDR1 KGHDR and CDR2 SFDVKD come from the germline V gene. CDR3 loop: CATSDAGEDYGYTF. The CDR3 DNA reads as TGTGCCACCAGTGATGCAGGGGAGGACTATGGCTACACCTTC.

This clonotype has a count of ten or more. A much more abundant neighbour one base away suggests this may be a read error. The CDR3 loop is CAGRDSTYTGELFF. The CDR3, as DNA: TGTGCCGGCAGGGATAGCACTTACACCGGGGAGCTGTTTTTT. The chain joins TRBV2 to TRBJ2-2, with a weak D call TRBD1 (5 bases). The CDR3 spans 14 residues. CDR1 and CDR2 from the germline V gene are SNHLY and FYNNEI.

The sample holds many counts of this clonotype. The chain recombines TRBV4-2 with TRBJ1-1; no clear D gene. Trimming stripped 5 bases from V and 1 base from J, with 8 bases between. Germline V CDR1 and CDR2: LGHNA, YNFKEQ. The CDR3 has 13 residues. The CDR3 DNA is TGTGCCAGCAGCGGTCAAAAGAACACTGAAGCTTTCTTT. Translation gives CASSGQKNTEAFF.

This clonotype was detected many times. This chain connects TRBV29-1 to TRBJ2-7; 7 nucleotides line up with TRBD2. Germline CDR1 and CDR2: SQVTM and ANQGSEA. The CDR3 is 14 residues long. J gave up 0 bases and V 6 bases, and 8 bases lay outside the gene matches. The CDR3, as DNA: TGCAGCGTCGCAACAGGCGGGAGCTCCTACGAGCAGTACTTC. It is translated as CSVATGGSSYEQYF.

This clonotype came up many times. This chain links TRBV12-3 or TRBV12-4 with TRBJ2-1; D could derive from TRBD1 or TRBD2 (6 bases each). The V and J ends lost 5 bases and 4 bases respectively, with 18 bases between them. The CDR3 extends over 16 amino acids. The CDR3 protein is CASSPPGGTSYNEQFF. CDR3 DNA sequence: TGTGCCAGCAGTCCCCCCGGGGGCACTTCTTACAATGAGCAGTTCTTC.

There are many counts of this clonotype. V gene TRBV12-3 or TRBV12-4 combines with J gene TRBJ2-2, with D perhaps matching TRBD1 (5 bases). The V end was cut by 3 bases, the J end by 5 bases, with 10 bases between. The CDR3 length is 14 residues. The CDR3 region is CASSFREGTGELFF. The DNA of the CDR3 is TGTGCCAGCAGTTTCAGGGAAGGGACCGGGGAGCTGTTTTTT.

This clonotype has more than one count but fewer than ten. V gene TRBV13 combines with J gene TRBJ2-3; D is unresolved. Trimming removed 3 bases at V and 10 bases at J, with 20 bases between. The V gene's germline CDR1 is PRHDT and CDR2 FYEKMQ (reference sequence). This CDR3 is built from 15 residues. The CDR3 DNA is TGTGCCAGCAGCTTCCCCGGTTCCCCCCCCATGTCGCAGTATTTT. This gives the protein CASSFPGSPPMSQYF.